The clone carrying this T cell receptor (beta chain) was recorded only once. Its antigen remains unidentified. TCRdb's table, derived via immunoSEQ multiplex PCR, lists solely in-frame clones and lacks some. The sample lists under 2.5 million clones, under 95% occurring once. This record comes from a study of shared clonotypes between healthy human individuals. Study-wide points: Non-shared clonotypes had lower generation probabilities than clonotypes shared by all four sorted-subset donors.

Germline CDR1 is SGHRS and CDR2 is YFSETQ. Trimming stripped 0 bases from V and 3 bases from J, with 14 bases between. The CDR3 spans 16 residues. The origin of this receptor is a man younger than 35 in good health. Some clones in this sample may be carry-over from other donors' samples. The specimen was naive CD4+ T cells from PBMCs. Indicated subset: CD45RA+ positively selected. The chain uses TRBV5-1 and TRBJ2-3; D perhaps matches TRBD2 (6 bases). CDR3 nucleotides: TGCGCCAGCAGCTTGGCTGCTCGGGAGAGGACAGATACGCAGTATTTT. Translating it yields CASSLAARERTDTQYF.